This T cell receptor beta chain was observed in a study of CD8 T cells in ankylosing spondylitis. Findings of the study overall: What seemed typical of ankylosing spondylitis blood was a TCR beta motif built from about 8 highly homologous variants. Certain motif variants had earlier been reported in reactive arthritis synovial fluid and blood. There was reportedly significant enrichment of clones that were disease-linked in matched ankylosing spondylitis synovial fluid.

There are a few counts of this clonotype. Its antigen is undetermined. Germline lookup yields CDR1 SGDLS and CDR2 YYNGEE. The CDR3 has 15 residues. Deletions cut 3 bases from V and 1 base from J, with 13 bases between. Researchers built TCR beta libraries using quantitative 5'-RACE with molecular barcodes. TCRdb re-derived calls from the 5' RACE reads in MiXCR, one entry per CDR3 protein. The sample has under 300,000 distinct CDR3 sequences, roughly a tenth seen once. The chain uses TRBV9 and TRBJ2-5; D is unclear. The receptor's source is a male donor with ankylosing spondylitis or in good health (not recorded which). Sequencing used blood, either unsorted or a sorted T cell fraction (not recorded which). CDR3 DNA: TGTGCCAGCAGCGCCTGGGGTCAGCCCCAAGAGACCCAGTACTTC. Encoded protein: CASSAWGQPQETQYF.